The 20 T cell receptor beta chains reported below all come from one sample, sequenced in a study of cytomegalovirus exposure and HLA in healthy donors. This PCR relied on a set of 60 Vbeta primers and 13 Jbeta primers. Assay: immunoSEQ multiplex PCR; the TCRdb copy retains only in-frame clones and omits some. The sample lists some 54,000 clones; around 81% were seen once. Sample: PBMCs. The receptors were gathered from a male donor in good health and CMV-seronegative.

The J gene is TRBJ1-5, the V gene TRBV19, with TRBD1 identical over 7 bases. The V gene end was trimmed by 4 bases and the J gene end by 6 bases; junction bases not matched to a gene: 6. The germline V gene has CDR1 LNHDA and CDR2 SQIVND (reference sequence). There are 14 residues in the CDR3. This chain's CDR3 is CASSNDRDGQPQHF. The CDR3 nucleotides are TGTGCCAGTAGTAACGACAGGGATGGTCAGCCCCAGCATTTT.

J is TRBJ2-7 and V is TRBV7-3; 9 bases align to TRBD1. This CDR3 contains 13 residues. In germline, CDR1 is SGHTA, CDR2 FQGTGA. J lost 7 bases, V lost 4 bases, and 5 bases had no gene match. CDR3 amino acids: CASSSAGTGEQYF. CDR3 bases: TGTGCCAGCAGCTCCGCTGGGACAGGGGAGCAGTACTTC.

The chain joins TRBV5-5 to TRBJ1-4, with D possibly being TRBD1 (5 bases). This CDR3 spans 15 amino acids. Germline loops: CDR1 SGHKS, CDR2 YYEKEE (reference sequence). V was trimmed by 0 bases and J by 7 bases, leaving 13 bases between them. The CDR3 loop reads CASSLVGQGSEKLFF. The CDR3 nucleotides read TGTGCCAGCAGCTTGGTCGGCCAGGGAAGTGAAAAACTGTTTTTT.

This chain uses TRBV9 with TRBJ1-4; 8 bases map to TRBD1. V gave up 0 bases and J gave up 5 bases; unmatched junction bases: 6. The CDR3 totals 16 residues. From germline, CDR1 is SGDLS and CDR2 YYNGEE. For the CDR3, the DNA is TGTGCCAGCAGCGTAGGGGCAGGGGGCTACAATGAAAAACTGTTTTTT. Residues: CASSVGAGGYNEKLFF.

The rearrangement links TRBV30 to TRBJ1-5, with D possibly TRBD1 on 6 matching bases. This CDR3 has 15 residues. V lost 1 base and J 3 bases, leaving 13 bases between the germline ends. Germline loops: CDR1 GTSNPN, CDR2 SVGIG (reference sequence). CDR3 coding DNA: TGTGCCTGGAGTGATAGGGGGAAAAACAATCAGCCCCAGCATTTT. Amino acids: CAWSDRGKNNQPQHF.

This clone showed up just a few times. V usage is TRBV6-4 and J usage is TRBJ2-1; TRBD1 might be the D (6 bases). Germline lookup yields CDR1 MRHNA and CDR2 SNTAGT. V lost 4 bases to trimming and J lost 3 bases, with 7 bases between them. The CDR3 has 13 residues. CDR3 amino acids: CASSADSYNEQFF. The CDR3, as DNA: TGTGCCAGCAGTGCGGACAGCTACAATGAGCAGTTCTTC.

This clone occurred once. The chain carries TRBV30 and TRBJ1-2; weak D call: TRBD1 (6 bases). Germline V gene sequence: CDR1 GTSNPN, CDR2 SVGIG (reference sequence). This CDR3 spans 12 amino acids. The V end was cut by 0 bases, the J end by 7 bases, with 9 bases between. CDR3 nucleotides: TGTGCCTGGAGTGTACAGGGACGTGGCTACACCTTC. It translates to CAWSVQGRGYTF.

The table lists this clone with a few counts. The gene calls are TRBV7-2 and TRBJ2-3; 8 bases fit TRBD2. V was clipped by 1 base and J by 1 base; unmatched bases: 7. CDR1 and CDR2 (germline): SGHTA, FQGNSA. This CDR3 is built from 17 residues. The CDR3: CASSLDPLRGGTDTQYF. CDR3 in DNA: TGTGCCAGCAGCTTAGATCCACTGCGGGGGGGCACAGATACGCAGTATTTT.

This clone appeared a few times. V usage is TRBV6-6 and J usage is TRBJ1-1, with no clear D. The V gene lost 2 bases and the J gene lost 8 bases, with 6 bases spanning the gap. This CDR3 has 11 amino acids. Per the germline V gene, CDR1 is MNHNY and CDR2 is SVGAGI (reference sequence). The CDR3 DNA follows: TGTGCCAGCAGTTACGGAGGGGAAGCTTTCTTT. Translating gives CASSYGGEAFF.

The gene calls are TRBV11-2 and TRBJ2-5, with D perhaps matching TRBD2 (6 bases). The J call may be in error: the DNA end matches TRBJ2-7 better. The germline CDR1 and CDR2 sequences are SGHAT and FQNNGV. The CDR3 runs 14 residues. The CDR3 coding sequence is TGTGCCAGCAGCTTTTGGGGGGATGCCTACGAGCAGTACTTC. Translation: CASSFWGDAYEQYF.

For this clone: Other DNA sequences from this sample encode an identical CDR3 as well. The chain has TRBV7-3 and TRBJ2-5, with D possibly being TRBD1 (6 bases). Germline lookup yields CDR1 SGHTA and CDR2 FQGTGA. Deletions cut 2 bases from V and 3 bases from J, with 7 bases between. This CDR3 has 13 residues. The CDR3 DNA is TGTGCCAGCAGCTTATCAGGGGAAGAGACCCAGTACTTC. Translation gives CASSLSGEETQYF.

This clone showed up just once. V and J are TRBV18 and TRBJ2-7; 12 nucleotides align to TRBD2. Germline-derived CDR1 and CDR2 are KGHSH and LQKENI. The CDR3 sequence is 15 residues long. The ends lost 6 bases at V and 3 bases at J; junction bases unmatched: 6. CDR3 bases: TGTGCCAGCTCGCCGACTAGCGGGGGTAGCTACGAGCAGTACTTC. Its translation is CASSPTSGGSYEQYF.

V usage is TRBV4-1 and J usage is TRBJ2-3, with 7 bases lining up with TRBD2. Germline-derived CDR1 and CDR2 are MGHRA and YSYEKL. V lost 2 bases and J lost 2; bases outside the gene matches: 7. The CDR3 covers 16 residues. In DNA, the CDR3 is TGCGCCAGCAGCCAATATCCTAGCGGTTTCACAGATACGCAGTATTTT. It yields the protein CASSQYPSGFTDTQYF.

J is TRBJ1-1 and V is TRBV2; perhaps TRBD1 as D (6 bases). CDR1 SNHLY and CDR2 FYNNEI come from the germline V gene. V lost 3 bases, J lost 1 base, and 9 bases lay in between. This CDR3 has 14 residues. The CDR3 sequence: CASSEGAGNTEAFF. The CDR3 region has the DNA TGTGCCAGCAGTGAGGGGGCGGGGAACACTGAAGCTTTCTTT. Filled out from reference TRBV2 and TRBJ1-1, the complete variable domain reads EPEVTQTPSHQVTQMGQEVILRCVPISNHLYFYWYRQILGQKVEFLVSFYNNEISEKSEIFDDQFSVERPDGSNFTLKIRSTKLEDSAMYFCASSEGAGNTEAFFGQGTRLTVV.

The genes are TRBV7-8 and TRBJ2-1; D possibly corresponds to TRBD2 (5 bases). Germline CDR1 is SGHVS and CDR2 is FQNEAQ. The CDR3 length is 12 residues. V lost 2 bases and J 10 bases, leaving 9 bases between the germline ends. CDR3 sequence reads: CASSLLAPEQFF. CDR3 in DNA: TGTGCCAGCAGCTTACTAGCTCCCGAGCAGTTCTTC.

This rearrangement joins TRBV4-1 to TRBJ1-1; D is ambiguous. CDR1 MGHRA and CDR2 YSYEKL come from the germline V gene. This CDR3 comprises 15 residues. The ends were cut back, 0 bases at V and 4 bases at J, with 12 bases in the middle. CDR3 DNA: TGCGCCAGCAGCCAAGATGCAGCGGCGGTCACTGAAGCTTTCTTT. It translates to CASSQDAAAVTEAFF.

The V call is TRBV7-9, the J call TRBJ2-3; D may be TRBD2 (5 bases). The CDR3 contains 14 residues. From germline, CDR1 is SEHNR and CDR2 FQNEAQ (reference sequence). Trimming shortened V by 1 base and J by 5 bases, and 10 bases separated the two germline ends. CDR3 in amino acids: CASSLVGGGDTQYF. The CDR3 DNA sequence: TGTGCCAGCAGCTTAGTTGGAGGCGGAGATACGCAGTATTTT.

This clone occurred a few times. This rearrangement joins TRBV7-6 to TRBJ2-3, with 8 positions matching TRBD2. V was clipped by 1 base and J by 2 bases; unmatched bases: 2. Looked up from germline, CDR1 is SGHVS and CDR2 is FNYEAQ. The CDR3 loop spans 15 amino acids. The CDR3 DNA sequence: TGTGCCAGCAGCTTAGGGCGGGGGGACACAGATACGCAGTATTTT. Protein product: CASSLGRGDTDTQYF.

The chain uses TRBV4-2 and TRBJ2-1; 12 positions match TRBD2. After removal of 3 bases from V and 5 bases from J, the junction contained 2 bases not matched to a gene. The CDR3 is 15 residues long. CDR1 is LGHNA, CDR2 YNFKEQ, per germline. The CDR3 region is CASSHRLAGDNEQFF. In DNA form, the CDR3 reads TGTGCCAGCAGCCACCGACTAGCGGGGGACAATGAGCAGTTCTTC.

This chain connects TRBV4-3 to TRBJ2-3; TRBD2 matches 7 bases. The J segment lost 1 base and the V segment lost 0 bases, leaving 1 base of the junction unmatched. The CDR3 runs 15 residues. CDR1 and CDR2 from the germline V gene are LGHNA and YSLEER. CDR3 sequence (DNA): TGCGCCAGCAGCCAAGATGGGGGGGGCACAGATACGCAGTATTTT. It specifies CASSQDGGGTDTQYF.